This TCR beta chain was profiled in a study of blood T cell repertoires in COVID-19. For the study at large: The United States, Italy and Spain were the sources of the acute and convalescent COVID-19 samples. In each case, the material was cDNA or gDNA derived from T cells, B-cell-depleted T cells, or PBMCs.

Original data processing: Cell counts per sample came from amplifying reference gene primers. TCRdb's table, derived via immunoSEQ multiplex PCR, lists solely in-frame clones and lacks some. V, J and clone size are those of that table, while D and trimming were read from the DNA. The table shows tens of thousands of clones, with 80% occurring only once. V lost 7 bases and J lost 5; bases outside the gene matches: 8. The germline V gene encodes CDR1 SNHLY and CDR2 FYNNEI. This CDR3 region has 15 residues. The chain employs TRBV2 and TRBJ2-5, with 12 positions matching TRBD2. The source material was peripheral blood. This receptor was taken from a human donor in a cohort sampled during active COVID-19. The CDR3 sequence is CASKGASGRGETQYF. DNA for the CDR3: TGTGCCAGCAAAGGGGCTAGCGGGAGGGGTGAGACCCAGTACTTC.